The 21 T cell receptor beta chains given below trace back to one sample, sequenced in a study of human T cells and chemical hapten exposure. MiXCR was run by TCRdb on the RACE reads, yielding one entry per CDR3 protein. The table lists some 170,000 distinct CDR3 sequences, 28% of them singletons. The sample's time point: patch test 3, about 24 weeks after DPC sensitization. Treatment denoted: therapeutic diphenylcyclopropenone sensitization with weekly scalp DPC. Here the sequenced sample was whole blood, taken in connection with sensitization to the hapten diphenylcyclopropenone (DPC). These TCRs come from a young woman with alopecia areata. Some clones in this sample may be carry-over from other donors' samples.

The rearrangement links TRBV4-1 to TRBJ2-1; TRBD2 agrees at 11 bases. This CDR3 has 16 amino acids. The germline V gene encodes CDR1 MGHRA and CDR2 YSYEKL. The J segment lost 7 bases and the V segment lost 2 bases, leaving 7 bases of the junction unmatched. CDR3 protein: CASSQKLAGAGNEQFF. The CDR3 region has the DNA TGCGCCAGCAGCCAAAAACTAGCGGGAGCGGGGAATGAGCAGTTCTTC.

The V call is TRBV7-2, the J call TRBJ2-5; D is undetermined. The CDR3 is 12 residues long. From germline, CDR1 is SGHTA and CDR2 FQGNSA. Trimming shortened V by 4 bases and J by 5 bases, and 8 bases separated the two germline ends. The CDR3, as DNA: TGTGCCAGCAGCTCTTATCTGGAGACCCAGTACTTC. It specifies CASSSYLETQYF.

The chain recombines TRBV7-3 with TRBJ2-3; a weak D match, TRBD2 (5 bases). Germline values: CDR1 SGHTA, CDR2 FQGTGA. Trimming cost V 5 bases and J 2 bases, with 11 bases left between them. CDR3 length: 14 amino acids. CDR3 region: CASSPRGPTDTQYF. The DNA of the CDR3 is TGTGCCAGCAGCCCAAGAGGGCCCACAGATACGCAGTATTTT.

The genes are TRBV20-1 and TRBJ2-1; a weak D match, TRBD2 (5 bases). V shed 8 bases and J shed 0 bases, with 17 bases lying between them. CDR3 length: 15 amino acids. The germline V gene encodes CDR1 DFQATT and CDR2 SNEGSKA (reference sequence). CDR3 sequence: CSPSNPGSSYNEQFF. The CDR3 nucleotides read TGCAGTCCCAGTAATCCGGGAAGCTCCTACAATGAGCAGTTCTTC.

In its sample, this clonotype was seen a few times. The rearrangement joins TRBV5-1 to TRBJ2-5; D gene uncertain. V gave up 0 bases and J gave up 1 base, with 7 bases separating them. From germline, CDR1 is SGHRS and CDR2 YFSETQ. The CDR3 length is 14 residues. As DNA, the CDR3 is TGCGCCAGCAGCTTGGCAGCATCCCAAGAGACCCAGTACTTC. Translation gives CASSLAASQETQYF.

The rearrangement joins TRBV24-1 to TRBJ2-1, with 7 bases identical to TRBD1. CDR3 size: 14 residues. Trimming removed 3 bases from V and 6 bases from J; junction bases left unmatched: 4. CDR1 and CDR2 from the germline V gene are KGHDR and SFDVKD. The CDR3 protein is CATSDRQGSNEQFF. CDR3 coding DNA: TGTGCCACCAGTGATCGACAGGGTTCCAATGAGCAGTTCTTC.

In its sample, this clonotype was seen a few times. This chain joins TRBV14 and TRBJ2-7; D remains unclear. This CDR3 region has 13 residues. Between the trimmed V and J ends, which lost 5 bases and 2 bases, there was a span of 10 bases. Germline CDR1 and CDR2: SGHDN and FVKESK. Here the CDR3 reads CASSETATYEQYF. The DNA of the CDR3 is TGTGCCAGCAGCGAAACCGCAACCTACGAGCAGTACTTC.

Turning to this clonotype: Likely a read error: the CDR3 ends without its conserved phenylalanine or tryptophan. CDR3 sequence reads: CASSLEGGRTNYGYTY. In DNA, the CDR3 is TGTGCCAGCAGCTTAGAAGGGGGGCGAACGAACTATGGCTACACCTAC. V and J are TRBV7-9 and TRBJ1-2, with a possible D match to TRBD1 (6 bases). The germline V gene has CDR1 SEHNR and CDR2 FQNEAQ (reference sequence). The ends were cut back, 1 base at V and 2 bases at J, with 14 bases in the middle. The CDR3 spans 16 residues.

V gene TRBV7-2 combines with J gene TRBJ2-3; D remains unclear. CDR1 is SGHTA, CDR2 FQGNSA, per germline. The CDR3 extends over 13 amino acids. With 2 bases removed from V and 4 bases from J, the gap between germline ends came to 7 bases. The CDR3 is CASSLLRADTQYF. CDR3 DNA sequence: TGTGCCAGCAGCTTACTTAGGGCAGATACGCAGTATTTT.

The chain uses TRBV4-3 and TRBJ1-3; no clear D. CDR3 length: 16 amino acids. CDR1 is LGHNA and CDR2 is YSLEER in the germline V gene. Trimming took 0 bases from V and 0 from J, leaving 9 bases between them. The chain's CDR3 is CASSQDGTGSGNTIYF. In DNA, the CDR3 is TGCGCCAGCAGCCAAGATGGCACGGGCTCTGGAAACACCATATATTTT.

The chain combines TRBV30 with TRBJ1-1; D unclear. V lost 0 bases and J 7 bases, leaving 6 bases between the germline ends. CDR1 GTSNPN and CDR2 SVGIG come from the germline V gene (reference sequence). CDR3 size: 11 residues. The chain's CDR3 is CAWSVGFEAFF. The CDR3 DNA reads as TGTGCCTGGAGTGTCGGGTTTGAAGCTTTCTTT.

This clonotype was seen at least ten times. The chain is built from TRBV6-2 or TRBV6-3 and TRBJ2-3, with no clear D. The CDR3 totals 14 residues. Trimming shortened V by 2 bases and J by 2 bases, and 8 bases separated the two germline ends. CDR1 is MNHEY and CDR2 is SVGEGT in the germline V gene. Here the CDR3 DNA reads TGTGCCAGCAGTTACGTAGGGAACACAGATACGCAGTATTTT. Residues: CASSYVGNTDTQYF.

V is TRBV20-1 and J is TRBJ1-5; no definite D call. The CDR3 runs 13 residues. Germline values: CDR1 DFQATT, CDR2 SNEGSKA (reference sequence). V dropped 6 bases and J dropped 3 bases, with 12 bases sitting between them. The CDR3 here is CSATDGTNQPQHF. CDR3 DNA sequence: TGCAGTGCCACCGACGGCACCAATCAGCCCCAGCATTTT.

This clonotype was counted between two and nine times. The chain is built from TRBV7-2 and TRBJ2-3; D gene ambiguous. CDR3 size: 15 residues. Germline V lookup: CDR1 SGHTA, CDR2 FQGNSA. V lost 0 bases to trimming and J lost 0 bases, with 7 bases between them. CDR3 in DNA: TGTGCCAGCAGCTTAGCGGGTAGTAGCACAGATACGCAGTATTTT. Its protein is CASSLAGSSTDTQYF.

This clonotype was picked up a small number of times. The V call is TRBV6-6, the J call TRBJ2-5, with D possibly matching TRBD2 (6 bases). CDR1 and CDR2 from the germline V gene are MNHNY and SVGAGI (reference sequence). Deletions cut 0 bases from V and 3 bases from J, with 8 bases between. The CDR3 is 14 residues long. The CDR3 sequence: CASSYSPGEETQYF. The CDR3 bases are TGTGCCAGCAGTTACTCGCCGGGGGAAGAGACCCAGTACTTC.

The chain has TRBV29-1 and TRBJ1-1; maybe TRBD1 (6 bases). Deletions cut 0 bases from V and 11 bases from J, with 25 bases between. The CDR3 runs 16 residues. CDR1 and CDR2 (germline): SQVTM, ANQGSEA. CDR3 sequence reads: CSVEDLWAGVLVNAFF. The CDR3 DNA follows: TGCAGCGTTGAAGATCTTTGGGCAGGGGTTCTGGTAAACGCTTTCTTT.

This clonotype was observed many times. The chain has TRBV3-1 and TRBJ2-3; no clear D. Germline values: CDR1 LGHDT, CDR2 YNNKEL (reference sequence). CDR3 length: 13 amino acids. Trimming cost V 5 bases and J 5 bases, with 11 bases left between them. The CDR3 loop is CASSTEAEDTQYF. CDR3 DNA sequence: TGTGCCAGCAGCACAGAGGCAGAAGATACGCAGTATTTT.

The sample holds a few counts of this clonotype. The chain joins TRBV2 to TRBJ1-1; D uncertain. This CDR3 is 14 amino acids long. The V end was cut by 3 bases, the J end by 0 bases, with 8 bases between. The germline CDR1 and CDR2 sequences are SNHLY and FYNNEI. The CDR3 is CASSDRTMNTEAFF. The CDR3 coding sequence is TGTGCCAGCAGTGATAGGACCATGAACACTGAAGCTTTCTTT.

V usage is TRBV6-5 and J usage is TRBJ1-1, with D uncertain. There are 14 residues in the CDR3. Germline assignment: CDR1 MNHEY and CDR2 SVGAGI. The V end lost 8 bases, the J end lost 0 bases, and 13 bases lay between the germline ends. The CDR3 DNA reads as TGTGCCAGCCGCATCACAGTGGTGAACACTGAAGCTTTCTTT. Translation: CASRITVVNTEAFF.

The genes are TRBV12-5 and TRBJ1-6; a possible D gene is TRBD1 (5 bases). This CDR3 has 13 residues. Germline V gene sequence: CDR1 LGHNT, CDR2 FRNRAP. Trimming left V 4 bases short and J 11 bases short, with 12 bases between. The CDR3 sequence is CASGYDGATPLHF. The CDR3 nucleotides read TGTGCTAGTGGTTACGATGGGGCTACACCCCTCCACTTT. The whole variable domain, remainder taken from reference TRBV12-5 and TRBJ1-6, is DARVTQTPRHKVTEMGQEVTMRCQPILGHNTVFWYRQTMMQGLELLAYFRNRAPLDDSGMPKDRFSAEMPDATLATLKIQPSEPRDSAVYFCASGYDGATPLHFGNGTRLTVT.

This clonotype was seen a handful of times. The rearrangement uses TRBV10-3 and TRBJ2-3; D is ambiguous. Trimming pared 3 bases from V and 7 bases from J, leaving 5 bases between. The length of the CDR3 is 11 residues. The germline CDR1 and CDR2 sequences are ENHRY and SYGVKD. CDR3 coding DNA: TGTGCCATCAGTGAAGTTAATACGCAGTATTTT. It is translated as CAISEVNTQYF.